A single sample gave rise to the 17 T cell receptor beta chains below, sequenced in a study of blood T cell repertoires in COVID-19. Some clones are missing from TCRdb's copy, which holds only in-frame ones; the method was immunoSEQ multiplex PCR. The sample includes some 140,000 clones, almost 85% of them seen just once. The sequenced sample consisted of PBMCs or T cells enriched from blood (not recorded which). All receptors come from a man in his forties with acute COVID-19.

CDR3 nucleotides: TGTGCCAGCAGTTCTCCGGGACAGGGTACACCTCAGGGGGGTGGCTACACCTTC. This codes for CASSSPGQGTPQGGGYTF. The chain recombines TRBV28 with TRBJ1-2; TRBD1 matches at 9 bases. V lost 4 bases to trimming and J lost 7 bases; unmatched junction nucleotides: 19. Germline CDR1 reads MDHEN; CDR2 reads SYDVKM. CDR3 size: 18 residues.

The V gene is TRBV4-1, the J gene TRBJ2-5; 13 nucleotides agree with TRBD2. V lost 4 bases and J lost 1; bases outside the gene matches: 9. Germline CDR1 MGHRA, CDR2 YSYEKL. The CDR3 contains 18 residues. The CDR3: CASSRGLAGAGVQETQYF. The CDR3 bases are TGCGCCAGCAGCCGCGGACTAGCGGGAGCGGGGGTCCAAGAGACCCAGTACTTC.

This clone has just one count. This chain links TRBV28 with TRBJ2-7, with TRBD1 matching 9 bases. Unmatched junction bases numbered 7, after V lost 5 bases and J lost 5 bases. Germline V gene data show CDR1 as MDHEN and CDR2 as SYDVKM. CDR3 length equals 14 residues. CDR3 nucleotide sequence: TGTGCCAGCAGTCCCGGGACAGGGCTTGACGAGCAGTACTTC. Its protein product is CASSPGTGLDEQYF.

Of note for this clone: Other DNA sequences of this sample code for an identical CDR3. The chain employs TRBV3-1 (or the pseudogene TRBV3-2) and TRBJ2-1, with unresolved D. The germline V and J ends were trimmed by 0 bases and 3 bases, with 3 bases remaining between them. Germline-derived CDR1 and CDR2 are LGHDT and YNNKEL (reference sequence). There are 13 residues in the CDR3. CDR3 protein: CASSQDRYNEQFF. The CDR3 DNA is TGTGCCAGCAGCCAAGATCGCTACAATGAGCAGTTCTTC.

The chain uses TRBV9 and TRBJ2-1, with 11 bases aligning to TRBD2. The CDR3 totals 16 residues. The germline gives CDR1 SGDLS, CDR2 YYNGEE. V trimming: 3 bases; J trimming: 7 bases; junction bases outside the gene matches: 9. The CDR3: CASSAGSSGRLNEQFF. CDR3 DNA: TGTGCCAGCAGCGCTGGCTCTAGCGGGAGGTTGAATGAGCAGTTCTTC.

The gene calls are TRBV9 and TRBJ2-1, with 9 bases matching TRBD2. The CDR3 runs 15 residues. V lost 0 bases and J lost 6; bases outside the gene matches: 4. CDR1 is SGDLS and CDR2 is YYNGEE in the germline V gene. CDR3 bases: TGTGCCAGCAGCGTAGTTGGGACTAGCTCCAATGAGCAGTTCTTC. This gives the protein CASSVVGTSSNEQFF. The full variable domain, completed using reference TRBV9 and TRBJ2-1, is DSGVTQTPKHLITATGQRVTLRCSPRSGDLSVYWYQQSLDQGLQFLIQYYNGEERAKGNILERFSAQQFPDLHSELNLSSLELGDSALYFCASSVVGTSSNEQFFGPGTRLTVL.

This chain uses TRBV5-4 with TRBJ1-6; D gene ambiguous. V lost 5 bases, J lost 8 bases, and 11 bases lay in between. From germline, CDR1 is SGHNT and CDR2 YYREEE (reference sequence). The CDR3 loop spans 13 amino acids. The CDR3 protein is CASREAVDSPLHF. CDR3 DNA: TGTGCCAGCAGGGAGGCAGTTGATTCACCCCTCCACTTT.

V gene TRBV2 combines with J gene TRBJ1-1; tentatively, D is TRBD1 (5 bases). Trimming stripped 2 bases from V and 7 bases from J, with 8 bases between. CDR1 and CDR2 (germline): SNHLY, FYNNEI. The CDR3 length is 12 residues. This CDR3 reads CASSESGLEAFF. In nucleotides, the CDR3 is TGTGCCAGCAGTGAATCGGGACTTGAAGCTTTCTTT.

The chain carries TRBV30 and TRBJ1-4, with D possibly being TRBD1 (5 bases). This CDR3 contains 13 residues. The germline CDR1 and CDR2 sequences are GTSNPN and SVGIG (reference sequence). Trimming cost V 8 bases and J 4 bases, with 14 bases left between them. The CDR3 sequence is CAVTPGINEKLFF. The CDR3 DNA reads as TGTGCCGTGACCCCAGGGATTAATGAAAAACTGTTTTTT. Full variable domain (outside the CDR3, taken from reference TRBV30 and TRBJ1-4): SQTIHQWPATLVQPVGSPLSLECTVEGTSNPNLYWYRQAAGRGLQLLFYSVGIGQISSEVPQNLSASRPQDRQFILSSKKLLLSDSGFYLCAVTPGINEKLFFGSGTQLSVL.

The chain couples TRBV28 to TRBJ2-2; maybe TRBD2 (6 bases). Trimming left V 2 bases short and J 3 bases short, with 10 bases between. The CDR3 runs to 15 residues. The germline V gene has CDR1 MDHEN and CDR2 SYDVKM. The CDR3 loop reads CASSLQGGDTGELFF. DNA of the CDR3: TGTGCCAGCAGTTTACAGGGCGGGGACACCGGGGAGCTGTTTTTT.

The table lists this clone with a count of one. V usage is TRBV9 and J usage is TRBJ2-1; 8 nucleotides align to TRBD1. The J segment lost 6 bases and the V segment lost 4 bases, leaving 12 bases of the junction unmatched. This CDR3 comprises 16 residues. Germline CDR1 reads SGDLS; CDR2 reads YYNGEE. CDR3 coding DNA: TGTGCCAGCAGCCTGACAGGGGCGCCCTGGGGCAATGAGCAGTTCTTC. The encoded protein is CASSLTGAPWGNEQFF.

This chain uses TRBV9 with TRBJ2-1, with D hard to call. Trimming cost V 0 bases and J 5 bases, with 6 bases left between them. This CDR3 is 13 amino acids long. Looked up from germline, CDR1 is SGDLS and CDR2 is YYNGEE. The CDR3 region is CASSVGQNNEQFF. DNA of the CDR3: TGTGCCAGCAGCGTAGGGCAAAACAATGAGCAGTTCTTC.

The CDR3 sequence: CASSPMGQSSYEQYF. The CDR3 DNA sequence: TGTGCCAGCAGCCCTATGGGACAGAGCTCCTACGAGCAGTACTTC. V usage is TRBV7-9 and J usage is TRBJ2-7; TRBD1 agrees at 7 bases. Unmatched junction bases numbered 7, after V lost 5 bases and J lost 0 bases. This CDR3 has 15 amino acids. Germline V lookup: CDR1 SEHNR, CDR2 FQNEAQ (reference sequence). The full variable domain, completed using reference TRBV7-9 and TRBJ2-7, is DTGVSQNPRHKITKRGQNVTFRCDPISEHNRLYWYRQTLGQGPEFLTYFQNEAQLEKSRLLSDRFSAERPKGSFSTLEIQRTEQGDSAMYLCASSPMGQSSYEQYFGPGTRLTVT.

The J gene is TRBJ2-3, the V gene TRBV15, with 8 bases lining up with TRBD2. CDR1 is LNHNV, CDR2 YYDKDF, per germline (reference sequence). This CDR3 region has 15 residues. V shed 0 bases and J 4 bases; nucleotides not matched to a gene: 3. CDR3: CATSRDVAGSDTQYF. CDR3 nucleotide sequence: TGTGCCACCAGCAGAGATGTAGCGGGGTCAGATACGCAGTATTTT. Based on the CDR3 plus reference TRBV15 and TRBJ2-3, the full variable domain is DAMVIQNPRYQVTQFGKPVTLSCSQTLNHNVMYWYQQKSSQAPKLLFHYYDKDFNNEADTPDNFQSRRPNTSFCFLDIRSPGLGDTAMYLCATSRDVAGSDTQYFGPGTRLTVL.

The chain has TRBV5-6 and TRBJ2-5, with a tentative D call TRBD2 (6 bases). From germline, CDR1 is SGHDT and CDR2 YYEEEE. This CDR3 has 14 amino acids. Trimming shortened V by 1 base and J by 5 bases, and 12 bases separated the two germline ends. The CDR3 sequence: CASSLKPGVETQYF. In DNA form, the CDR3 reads TGTGCCAGCAGCTTGAAACCGGGAGTGGAGACCCAGTACTTC.

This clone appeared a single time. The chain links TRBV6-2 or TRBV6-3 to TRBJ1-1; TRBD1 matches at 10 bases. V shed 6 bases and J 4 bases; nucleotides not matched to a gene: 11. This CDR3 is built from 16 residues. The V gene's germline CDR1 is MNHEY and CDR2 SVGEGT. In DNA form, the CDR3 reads TGTGCCAGCAGCGACCCTTGGACAGGGGGAGGCACTGAAGCTTTCTTT. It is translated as CASSDPWTGGGTEAFF.

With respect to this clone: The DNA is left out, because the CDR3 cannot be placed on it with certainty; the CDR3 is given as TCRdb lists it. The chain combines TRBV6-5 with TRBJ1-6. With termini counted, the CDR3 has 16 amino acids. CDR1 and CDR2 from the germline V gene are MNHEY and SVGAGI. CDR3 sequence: CASSSSGGRYNSPLHF.